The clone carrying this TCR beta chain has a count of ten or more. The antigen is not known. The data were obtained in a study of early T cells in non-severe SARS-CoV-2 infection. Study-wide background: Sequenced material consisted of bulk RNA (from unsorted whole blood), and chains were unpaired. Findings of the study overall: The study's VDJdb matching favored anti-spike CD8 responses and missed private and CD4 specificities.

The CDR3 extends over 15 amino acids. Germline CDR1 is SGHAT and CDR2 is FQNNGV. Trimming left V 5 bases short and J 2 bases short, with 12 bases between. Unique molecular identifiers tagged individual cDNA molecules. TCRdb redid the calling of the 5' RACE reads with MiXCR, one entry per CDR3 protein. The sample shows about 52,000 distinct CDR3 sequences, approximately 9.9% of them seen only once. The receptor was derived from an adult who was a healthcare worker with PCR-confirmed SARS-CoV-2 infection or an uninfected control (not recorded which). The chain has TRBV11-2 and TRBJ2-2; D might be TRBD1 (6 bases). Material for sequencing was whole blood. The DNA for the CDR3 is TGTGCCAGCAGCACGTGGGGGCCCAACACCGGGGAGCTGTTTTTT. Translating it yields CASSTWGPNTGELFF.